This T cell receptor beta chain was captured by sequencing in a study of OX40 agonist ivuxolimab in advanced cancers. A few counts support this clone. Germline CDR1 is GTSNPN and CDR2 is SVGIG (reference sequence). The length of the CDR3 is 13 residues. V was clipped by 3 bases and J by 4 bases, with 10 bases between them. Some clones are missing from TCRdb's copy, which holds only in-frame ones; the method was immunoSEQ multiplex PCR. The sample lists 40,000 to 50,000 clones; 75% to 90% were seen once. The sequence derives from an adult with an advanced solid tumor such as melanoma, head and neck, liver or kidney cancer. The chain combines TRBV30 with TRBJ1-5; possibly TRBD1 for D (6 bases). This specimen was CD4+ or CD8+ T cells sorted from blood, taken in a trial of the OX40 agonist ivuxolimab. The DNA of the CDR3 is TGTGCCTGGAGCTGGACAGCGAATCAGCCCCAGCATTTT. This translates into CAWSWTANQPQHF.